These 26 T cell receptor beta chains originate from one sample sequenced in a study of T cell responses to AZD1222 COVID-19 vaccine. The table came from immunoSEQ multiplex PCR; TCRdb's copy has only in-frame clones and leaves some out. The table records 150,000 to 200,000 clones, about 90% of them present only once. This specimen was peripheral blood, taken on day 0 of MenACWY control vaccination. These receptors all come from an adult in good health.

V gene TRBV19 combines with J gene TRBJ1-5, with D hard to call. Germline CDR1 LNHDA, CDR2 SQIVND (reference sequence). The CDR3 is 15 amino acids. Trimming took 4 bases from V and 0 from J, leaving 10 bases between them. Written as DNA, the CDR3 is TGTGCCAGTAGTAGGGTCAGTAATAGCAATCAGCCCCAGCATTTT. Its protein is CASSRVSNSNQPQHF.

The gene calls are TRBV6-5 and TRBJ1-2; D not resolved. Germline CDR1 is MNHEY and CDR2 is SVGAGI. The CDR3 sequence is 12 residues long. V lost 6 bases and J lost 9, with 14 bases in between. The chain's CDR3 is CASRQIQLSYTF. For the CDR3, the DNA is TGTGCCAGCAGACAGATACAGCTGAGCTACACCTTC.

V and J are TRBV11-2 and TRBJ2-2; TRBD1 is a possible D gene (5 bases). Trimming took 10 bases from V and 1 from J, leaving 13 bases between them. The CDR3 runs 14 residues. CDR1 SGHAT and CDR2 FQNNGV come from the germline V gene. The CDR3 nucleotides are TGTGCCACTCACCAAACAGGGAACACCGGGGAGCTGTTTTTT. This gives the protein CATHQTGNTGELFF.

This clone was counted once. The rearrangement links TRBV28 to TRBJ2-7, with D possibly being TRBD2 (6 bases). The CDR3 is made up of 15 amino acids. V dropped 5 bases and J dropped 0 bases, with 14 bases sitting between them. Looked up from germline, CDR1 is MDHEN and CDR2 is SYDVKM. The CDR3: CASSHGTSSSYEQYF. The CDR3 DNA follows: TGTGCCAGCAGTCATGGGACTTCAAGCTCCTACGAGCAGTACTTC.

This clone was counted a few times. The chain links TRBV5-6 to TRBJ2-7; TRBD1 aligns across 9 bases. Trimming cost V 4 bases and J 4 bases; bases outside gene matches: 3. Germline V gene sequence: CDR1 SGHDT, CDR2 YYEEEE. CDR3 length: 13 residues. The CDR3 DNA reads TGTGCCAGCAGCGGGGACAGGGAATACGAGCAGTACTTC. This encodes CASSGDREYEQYF.

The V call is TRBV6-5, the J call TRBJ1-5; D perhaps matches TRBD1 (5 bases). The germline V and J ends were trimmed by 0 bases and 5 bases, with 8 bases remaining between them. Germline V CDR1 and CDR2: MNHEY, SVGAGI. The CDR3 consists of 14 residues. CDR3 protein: CASSYSARDQPQHF. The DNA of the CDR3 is TGTGCCAGCAGTTACTCGGCCAGGGATCAGCCCCAGCATTTT.

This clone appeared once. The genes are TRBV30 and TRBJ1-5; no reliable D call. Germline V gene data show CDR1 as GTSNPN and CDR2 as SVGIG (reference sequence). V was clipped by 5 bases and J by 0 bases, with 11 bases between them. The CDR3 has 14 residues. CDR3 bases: TGTGCCTGGGATTCCGGCGTTAGCAATCAGCCCCAGCATTTT. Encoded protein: CAWDSGVSNQPQHF.

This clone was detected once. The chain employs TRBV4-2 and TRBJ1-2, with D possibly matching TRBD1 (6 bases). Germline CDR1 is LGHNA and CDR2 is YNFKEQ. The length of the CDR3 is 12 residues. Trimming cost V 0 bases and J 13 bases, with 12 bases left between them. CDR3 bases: TGTGCCAGCAGCCAAGATTGGGGGGCCCGCACCTTC. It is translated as CASSQDWGARTF.

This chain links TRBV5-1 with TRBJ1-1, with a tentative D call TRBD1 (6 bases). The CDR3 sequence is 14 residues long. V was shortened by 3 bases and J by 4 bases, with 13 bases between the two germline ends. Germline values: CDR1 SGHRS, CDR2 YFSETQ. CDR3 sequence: CASSSVTGTTEAFF. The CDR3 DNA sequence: TGCGCCAGCAGCTCCGTAACAGGGACCACTGAAGCTTTCTTT.

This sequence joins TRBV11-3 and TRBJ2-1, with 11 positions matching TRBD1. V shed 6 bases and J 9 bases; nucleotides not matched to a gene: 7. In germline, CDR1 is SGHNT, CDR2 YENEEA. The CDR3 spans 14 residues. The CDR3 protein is CASRPGQGEGEQFF. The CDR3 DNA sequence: TGTGCCAGCAGGCCGGGACAGGGGGAGGGTGAGCAGTTCTTC.

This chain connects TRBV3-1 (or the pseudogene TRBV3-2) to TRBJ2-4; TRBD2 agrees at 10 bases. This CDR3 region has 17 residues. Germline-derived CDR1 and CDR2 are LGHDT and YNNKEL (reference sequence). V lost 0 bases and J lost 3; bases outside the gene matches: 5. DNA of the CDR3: TGTGCCAGCAGCCAAGATTGGGCTAGCGGGGGCAAAAACATTCAGTACTTC. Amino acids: CASSQDWASGGKNIQYF.

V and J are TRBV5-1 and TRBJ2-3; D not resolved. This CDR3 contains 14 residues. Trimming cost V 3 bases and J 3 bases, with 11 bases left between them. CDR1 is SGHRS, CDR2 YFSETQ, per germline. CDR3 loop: CASSSENPTDTQYF. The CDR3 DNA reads TGCGCCAGCAGCTCCGAGAACCCGACAGATACGCAGTATTTT.

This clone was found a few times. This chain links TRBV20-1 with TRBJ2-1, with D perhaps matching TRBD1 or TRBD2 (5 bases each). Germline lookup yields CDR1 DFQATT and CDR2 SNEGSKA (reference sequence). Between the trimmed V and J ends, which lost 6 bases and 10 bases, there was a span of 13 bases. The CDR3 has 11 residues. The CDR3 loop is CSAGTPREQFF. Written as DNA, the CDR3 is TGCAGTGCCGGGACCCCTCGGGAGCAGTTCTTC.

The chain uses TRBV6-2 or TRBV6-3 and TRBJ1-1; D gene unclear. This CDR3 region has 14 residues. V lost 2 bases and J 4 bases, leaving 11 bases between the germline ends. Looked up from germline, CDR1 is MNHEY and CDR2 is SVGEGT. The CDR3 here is CASSYPVSGTEAFF. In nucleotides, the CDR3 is TGTGCCAGCAGTTACCCGGTAAGCGGCACTGAAGCTTTCTTT.

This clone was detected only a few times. The CDR3 spells CASGLYTGTSIGDEQFF. DNA for the CDR3: TGTGCTAGTGGTTTGTACACCGGGACTAGCATTGGCGATGAGCAGTTCTTC. This chain links TRBV12-5 with TRBJ2-1, with 9 nucleotides matching TRBD2. Germline V gene lookup returns CDR1 LGHNT and CDR2 FRNRAP. The CDR3 runs to 17 residues. The junction had 13 bases not matched to a gene; V was cut back by 2 bases and J by 8 bases.

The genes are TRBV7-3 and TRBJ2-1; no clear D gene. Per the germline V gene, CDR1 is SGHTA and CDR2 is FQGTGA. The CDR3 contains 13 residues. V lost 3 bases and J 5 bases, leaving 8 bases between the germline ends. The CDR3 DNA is TGTGCCAGCAGCTTCGGCTCGAACAATGAGCAGTTCTTC. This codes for CASSFGSNNEQFF.

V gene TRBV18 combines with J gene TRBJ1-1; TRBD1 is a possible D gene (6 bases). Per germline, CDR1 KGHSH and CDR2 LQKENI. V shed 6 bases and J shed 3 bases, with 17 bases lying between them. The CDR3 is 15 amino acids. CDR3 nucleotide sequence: TGTGCCAGCTCTCTAAAAAGGAGGGGGGACACTGAAGCTTTCTTT. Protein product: CASSLKRRGDTEAFF.

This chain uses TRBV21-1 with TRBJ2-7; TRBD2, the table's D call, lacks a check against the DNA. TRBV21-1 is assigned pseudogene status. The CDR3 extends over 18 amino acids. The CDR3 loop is CASSIPAGVRMRTYEQYF. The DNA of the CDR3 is TGTGCCAGCAGCATTCCTGCGGGAGTAAGAATGAGGACCTACGAGCAGTACTTC.

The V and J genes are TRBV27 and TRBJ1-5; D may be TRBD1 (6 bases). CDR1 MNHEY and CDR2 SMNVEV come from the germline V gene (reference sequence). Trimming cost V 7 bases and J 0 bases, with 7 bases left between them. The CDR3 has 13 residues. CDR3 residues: CASKQGSNQPQHF. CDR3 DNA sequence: TGTGCCAGCAAACAGGGTAGCAATCAGCCCCAGCATTTT.

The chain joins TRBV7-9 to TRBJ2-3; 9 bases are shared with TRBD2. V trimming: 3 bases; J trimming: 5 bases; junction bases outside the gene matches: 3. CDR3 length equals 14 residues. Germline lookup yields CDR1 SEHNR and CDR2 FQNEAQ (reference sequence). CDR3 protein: CASSLTLAGDTQYF. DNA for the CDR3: TGTGCCAGCAGCTTGACACTAGCGGGAGATACGCAGTATTTT. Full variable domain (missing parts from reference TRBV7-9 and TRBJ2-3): DTGVSQNPRHKITKRGQNVTFRCDPISEHNRLYWYRQTLGQGPEFLTYFQNEAQLEKSRLLSDRFSAERPKGSFSTLEIQRTEQGDSAMYLCASSLTLAGDTQYFGPGTRLTVL.

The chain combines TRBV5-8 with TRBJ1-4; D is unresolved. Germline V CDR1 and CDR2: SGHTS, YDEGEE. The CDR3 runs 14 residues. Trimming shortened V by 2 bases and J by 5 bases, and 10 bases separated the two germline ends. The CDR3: CASSLQGRNEKLFF. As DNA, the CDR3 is TGTGCCAGCAGCTTACAAGGGCGGAATGAAAAACTGTTTTTT.

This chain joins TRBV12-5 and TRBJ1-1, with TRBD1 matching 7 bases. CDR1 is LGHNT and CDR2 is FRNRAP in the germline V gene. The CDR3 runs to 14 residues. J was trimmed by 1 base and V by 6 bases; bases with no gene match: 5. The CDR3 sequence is CASGRDRRNTEAFF. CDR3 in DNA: TGTGCTAGTGGCCGGGACAGACGGAACACTGAAGCTTTCTTT.

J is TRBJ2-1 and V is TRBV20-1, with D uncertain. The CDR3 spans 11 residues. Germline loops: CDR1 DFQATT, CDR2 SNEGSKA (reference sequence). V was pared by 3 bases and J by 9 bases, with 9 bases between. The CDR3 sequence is CSARRNPEQFF. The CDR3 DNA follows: TGCAGTGCTAGGAGGAATCCTGAGCAGTTCTTC.

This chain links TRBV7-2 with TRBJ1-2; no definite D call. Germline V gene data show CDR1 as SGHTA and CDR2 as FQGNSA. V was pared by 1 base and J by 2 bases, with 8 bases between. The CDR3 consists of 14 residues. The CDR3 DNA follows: TGTGCCAGCAGCTTAGGGACGGTCAACTATGGCTACACCTTC. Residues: CASSLGTVNYGYTF.

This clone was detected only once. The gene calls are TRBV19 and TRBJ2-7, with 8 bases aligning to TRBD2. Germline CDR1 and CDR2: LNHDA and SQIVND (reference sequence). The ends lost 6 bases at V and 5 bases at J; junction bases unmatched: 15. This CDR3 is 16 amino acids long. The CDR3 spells CASSDRAGGPRDEQYF. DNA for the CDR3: TGTGCCAGTAGCGATCGGGCGGGAGGCCCCAGGGACGAGCAGTACTTC.

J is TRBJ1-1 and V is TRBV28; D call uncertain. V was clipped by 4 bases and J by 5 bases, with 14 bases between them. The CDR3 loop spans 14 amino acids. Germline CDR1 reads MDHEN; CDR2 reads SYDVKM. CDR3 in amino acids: CASSSLAGITEAFF. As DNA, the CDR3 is TGTGCCAGCAGTTCCCTGGCGGGGATAACTGAAGCTTTCTTT.